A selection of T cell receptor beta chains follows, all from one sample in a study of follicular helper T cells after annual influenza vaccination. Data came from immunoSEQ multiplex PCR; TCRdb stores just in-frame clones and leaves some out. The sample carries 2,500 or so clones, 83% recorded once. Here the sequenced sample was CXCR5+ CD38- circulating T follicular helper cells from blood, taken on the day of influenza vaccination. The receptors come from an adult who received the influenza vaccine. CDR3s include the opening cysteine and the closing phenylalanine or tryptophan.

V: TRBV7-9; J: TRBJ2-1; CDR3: CASSLVSGGANEQFF
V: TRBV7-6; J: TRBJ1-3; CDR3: CASSAQGTGHSGNTIYF
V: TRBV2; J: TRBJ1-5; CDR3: CASSDSGAINQPQHF
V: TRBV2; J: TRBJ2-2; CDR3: CASSEFTSLPGKLFF
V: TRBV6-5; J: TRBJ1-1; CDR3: CASTSQGRGTEAFF
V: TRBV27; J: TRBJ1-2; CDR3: CASSPRQGYGYTF
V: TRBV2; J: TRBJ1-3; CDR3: CASSERGNSGNTIYF
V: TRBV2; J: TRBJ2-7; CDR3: CASRANLNYFEQYF
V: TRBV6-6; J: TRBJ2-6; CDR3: CASESDSHSGANVLTF
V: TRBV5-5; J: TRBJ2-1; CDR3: CASSLRQGSSEQFF
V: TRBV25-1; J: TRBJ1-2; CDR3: CASSPPGVKGLYGYTF
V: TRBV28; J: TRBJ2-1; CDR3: CASRTGGSVGEQFF
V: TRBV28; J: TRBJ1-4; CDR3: CASRVHRANEKLFF